This T cell receptor beta chain was documented in a study of blood T cell repertoires in COVID-19. For the study at large: Samples taken during acute and convalescent COVID-19 were collected in the United States, Italy and Spain.

Germline CDR1 LNHDA, CDR2 SQIVND (reference sequence). The CDR3 has 15 residues. V gave up 2 bases and J gave up 9 bases, with 17 bases separating them. Sequenced by immunoSEQ multiplex PCR; TCRdb stores in-frame clones only, minus some. This sample yields about 190,000 clones, of which approximately 91% are seen a single time; approximately 1.1% belongs to the top ten. This clonotype was sampled from a man aged 30 to 45 with acute or convalescent COVID-19. The chain combines TRBV19 with TRBJ2-1, with D possibly being TRBD1 (6 bases). Specimen: peripheral blood. The DNA of the CDR3 is TGTGCCAGTAGTATAAGTAAGGGGACAAGTGTTGAGCAGTTCTTC. Its translation is CASSISKGTSVEQFF.